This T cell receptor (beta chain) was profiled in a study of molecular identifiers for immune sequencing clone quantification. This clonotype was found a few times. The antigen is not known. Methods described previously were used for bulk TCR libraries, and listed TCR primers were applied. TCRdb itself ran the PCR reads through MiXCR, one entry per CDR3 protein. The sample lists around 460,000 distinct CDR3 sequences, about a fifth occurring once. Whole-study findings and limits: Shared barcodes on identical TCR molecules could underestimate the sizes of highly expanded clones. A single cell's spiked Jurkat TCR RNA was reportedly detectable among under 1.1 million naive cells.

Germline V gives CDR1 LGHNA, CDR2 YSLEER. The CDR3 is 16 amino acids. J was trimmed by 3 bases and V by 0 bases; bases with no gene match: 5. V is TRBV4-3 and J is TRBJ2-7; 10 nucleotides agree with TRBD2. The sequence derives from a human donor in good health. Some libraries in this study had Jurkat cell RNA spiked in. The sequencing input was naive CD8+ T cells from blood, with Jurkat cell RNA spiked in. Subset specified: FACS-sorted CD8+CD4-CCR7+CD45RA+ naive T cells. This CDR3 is CASSQEWGLANYEQYF. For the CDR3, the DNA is TGCGCCAGCAGCCAAGAATGGGGACTAGCGAACTACGAGCAGTACTTC.